This record concerns one T cell receptor beta chain sequence. The data stem from a study of control samples from healthy donors and cancer patients. From germline, CDR1 is SGHTA and CDR2 FQGNSA. The germline V and J ends were trimmed by 4 bases and 6 bases, with 24 bases remaining between them. CDR3 length: 17 amino acids. Using immunoSEQ multiplex PCR, the repertoire was profiled, and TCRdb retains in-frame clones only, with some absent. Altogether tens of thousands of clones are present, 91% being singletons, with the ten largest covering approximately 12%. Material: PBMCs. This sequence joins TRBV7-2 and TRBJ1-2; possibly TRBD1 for D (6 bases). The sequence came from a man between 45 and 60 years old with lung cancer. The CDR3 is CASSSQGGTRASHGYTF. The CDR3 coding sequence is TGTGCCAGCAGCTCACAGGGAGGGACTCGGGCGTCCCATGGCTACACCTTC.